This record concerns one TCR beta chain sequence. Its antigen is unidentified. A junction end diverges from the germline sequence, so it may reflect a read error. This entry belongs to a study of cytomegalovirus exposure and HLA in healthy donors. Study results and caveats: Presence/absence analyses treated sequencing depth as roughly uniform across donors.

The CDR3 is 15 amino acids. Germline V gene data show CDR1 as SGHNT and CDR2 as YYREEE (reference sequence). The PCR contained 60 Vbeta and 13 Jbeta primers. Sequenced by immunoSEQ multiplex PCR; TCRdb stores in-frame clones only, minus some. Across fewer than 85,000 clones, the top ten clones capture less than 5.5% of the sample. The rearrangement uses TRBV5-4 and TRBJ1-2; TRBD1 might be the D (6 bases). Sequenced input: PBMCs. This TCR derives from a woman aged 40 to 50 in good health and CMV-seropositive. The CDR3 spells CASSRYRVANSGYTF. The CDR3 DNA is TGTGCCAGCAGCCGCTACAGGGTAGCTAACTCTGGCTACACCTTC. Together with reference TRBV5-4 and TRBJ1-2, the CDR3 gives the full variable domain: ETGVTQSPTHLIKTRGQQVTLRCSSQSGHNTVSWYQQALGQGPQFIFQYYREEENGRGNFPPRFSGLQFPNYSSELNVNALELDDSALYLCASSRYRVANSGYTFGSGTRLTVV.